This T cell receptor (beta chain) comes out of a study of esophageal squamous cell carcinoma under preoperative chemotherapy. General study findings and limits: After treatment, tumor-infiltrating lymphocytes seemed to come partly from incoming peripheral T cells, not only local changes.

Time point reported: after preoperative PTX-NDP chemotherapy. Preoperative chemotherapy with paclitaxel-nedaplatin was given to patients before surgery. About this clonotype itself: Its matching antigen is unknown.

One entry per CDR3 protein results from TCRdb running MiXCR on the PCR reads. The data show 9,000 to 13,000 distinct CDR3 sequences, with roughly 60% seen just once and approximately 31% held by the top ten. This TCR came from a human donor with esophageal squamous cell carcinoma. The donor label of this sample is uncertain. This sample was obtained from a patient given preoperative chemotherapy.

Written as DNA, the CDR3 is TGTGCCAGCAGCCTGGGACTCAACACAGGTAAGCAGTATTTT. Protein: CASSLGLNTGKQYF. The chain combines TRBV6-1 with TRBJ2-3; D might be TRBD2 (6 bases). V gave up 6 bases and J gave up 11 bases, with 21 bases separating them. CDR3 length equals 14 residues. Germline V CDR1 and CDR2: MNHNS, SASEGT.